This T cell receptor (beta chain) originates from a study of T cells in Graves' hyperthyroidism and ophthalmopathy. Whole-study findings and limits: Blood shared most expanded thyroid clonotypes above 0.001. Separating ophthalmopathy from stable hyperthyroidism was achieved by a 13 V-J model.

Germline assignment: CDR1 SGHRS and CDR2 YFSETQ. V was clipped by 4 bases and J by 0 bases, with 10 bases between them. The CDR3 has 14 amino acids. At least ten counts were recorded for this clonotype. Its antigen is not known. Patients between 18 and 65 years old had hyperthyroidism, newly diagnosed and lasting under 2 months. What was amplified from RNA transcripts were TCR beta CDR3 regions. The TCR CDR3 was amplified in a first-round RT-PCR using the HTBI primer set. In TCRdb, the multiplex PCR reads were re-called with MiXCR into one record per CDR3 protein. The data contain roughly 250,000 distinct CDR3 sequences, approximately 14% of them seen just once; the ten biggest clones take up about an eighth.

Sequenced material: blood. This chain uses TRBV5-1 with TRBJ1-1; D remains ambiguous. This TCR came from a woman between 40 and 50 years old with Graves' hyperthyroidism that later progressed to Graves' ophthalmopathy. Here the CDR3 reads CASSPAPLNTEAFF. CDR3 in DNA: TGCGCCAGCAGCCCCGCGCCTCTGAACACTGAAGCTTTCTTT.